Presented here are 12 T cell receptor beta chains from one specimen sequenced in a study of a mutant IDH1 vaccine in newly diagnosed glioma. This table comes from immunoSEQ multiplex PCR, and its TCRdb copy is limited to in-frame clones, with some not included. The data show roughly 52,000 clones, 75% to 90% seen once. The time point denotes: week 23, last vaccination. Each dose delivered 300 ug of mutant IDH1 20-mer peptide subcutaneously with imiquimod. These receptors' antigens are unknown. Sequencing was performed on PBMCs, taken from a glioma patient whose treatment included an IDH1 peptide vaccine. These receptors came from a man aged 35 to 55 with glioma.

The rearrangement links TRBV20-1 to TRBJ1-2, with D possibly matching TRBD1 (6 bases). The germline V gene encodes CDR1 DFQATT and CDR2 SNEGSKA (reference sequence). CDR3 size: 10 residues. In DNA, the CDR3 is TGCAAAACACAGGGACATGGCTACACCTTC. Translated: CKTQGHGYTF.

The gene calls are TRBV2 and TRBJ1-1; the D gene is possibly TRBD1 (6 bases). CDR1 is SNHLY, CDR2 FYNNEI, per germline. V lost 0 bases and J lost 11, with 16 bases in between. The CDR3 extends over 14 amino acids. The CDR3 DNA follows: TGTGCCAGCAGTGAAGCCTCGACAGGTCTGGGGGCTTTCTTT. Protein: CASSEASTGLGAFF.

The rearrangement links TRBV5-1 to TRBJ2-5; 8 bases are a match to TRBD2. Germline trimming cut 7 bases from V and 5 bases from J; bases unmatched to any gene: 13. The CDR3 loop spans 15 amino acids. The germline V gene encodes CDR1 SGHRS and CDR2 YFSETQ. Here the CDR3 reads CASSYLGGGGETQYF. The CDR3 coding sequence is TGCGCCAGCTCGTATCTCGGGGGGGGCGGCGAGACCCAGTACTTC.

This chain joins TRBV2 and TRBJ2-5; D remains unclear. This CDR3 spans 11 amino acids. V lost 5 bases and J 1 base, leaving 2 bases between the germline ends. The germline V gene encodes CDR1 SNHLY and CDR2 FYNNEI. As DNA, the CDR3 is TGTGCCAGCAGTACCCAAGAGACCCAGTACTTC. This encodes CASSTQETQYF.

The chain is built from TRBV10-1 and TRBJ2-2; no definite D call. This CDR3 spans 13 amino acids. Looked up from germline, CDR1 is WNHNN and CDR2 is SYGVQD (reference sequence). The V end was cut by 2 bases, the J end by 12 bases, with 13 bases between. The DNA of the CDR3 is TGCGCCAGCAGTGAGAGGCTTGGGTTACAGCTGTTTTTT. Residues: CASSERLGLQLFF.

The chain is built from TRBV2 and TRBJ2-2, with 12 bases identical to TRBD2. Germline CDR1 is SNHLY and CDR2 is FYNNEI. V trimming: 6 bases; J trimming: 6 bases; junction bases outside the gene matches: 8. CDR3 size: 16 residues. The CDR3 DNA follows: TGTGCCAGCAGCCCACAACGGACTAGCGGGGCCGGGGAGCTGTTTTTT. Its translation is CASSPQRTSGAGELFF.

V gene TRBV2 combines with J gene TRBJ2-2, with 10 bases aligning to TRBD2. The ends lost 3 bases at V and 6 bases at J; junction bases unmatched: 7. This CDR3 comprises 16 residues. The germline gives CDR1 SNHLY, CDR2 FYNNEI. The CDR3 spells CASSDASGGAPGELFF. CDR3 coding DNA: TGTGCCAGCAGTGATGCGAGCGGGGGGGCCCCCGGGGAGCTGTTTTTT.

This clone was seen a single time. The rearrangement uses TRBV19 and TRBJ1-1; 10 bases fit TRBD1. Germline CDR1 is LNHDA and CDR2 is SQIVND (reference sequence). This CDR3 is 14 amino acids long. V trimming: 6 bases; J trimming: 1 base; junction bases outside the gene matches: 2. The CDR3 bases are TGTGCCAGTAGGGACAGGGGGAGGAACACTGAAGCTTTCTTT. Its protein product is CASRDRGRNTEAFF.

J is TRBJ2-7 and V is TRBV5-1; D not resolved. CDR1 and CDR2 from the germline V gene are SGHRS and YFSETQ. The length of the CDR3 is 15 residues. V lost 0 bases and J 0 bases, leaving 10 bases between the germline ends. The CDR3 nucleotides are TGCGCCAGCAGCTTGGGGAACAGCCTCTCCTACGAGCAGTACTTC. Its protein product is CASSLGNSLSYEQYF.

This chain uses TRBV9 with TRBJ2-7, with TRBD2 matching over 8 bases. Germline assignment: CDR1 SGDLS and CDR2 YYNGEE. Germline trimming cut 4 bases from V and 4 bases from J; bases unmatched to any gene: 22. The CDR3 is 19 residues long. DNA of the CDR3: TGTGCCAGCAGCCCGTGGACTAGCTTGGGTACGGGGTCATTATACGAGCAGTACTTC. It is translated as CASSPWTSLGTGSLYEQYF.

The chain recombines TRBV7-9 with TRBJ2-1; D is unclear. In germline, CDR1 is SEHNR, CDR2 FQNEAQ (reference sequence). Deletions cut 3 bases from V and 0 bases from J, with 6 bases between. The CDR3 runs to 14 residues. In DNA, the CDR3 is TGTGCCAGCAGCTTCACGGGCTCCTACAATGAGCAGTTCTTC. Amino acid sequence: CASSFTGSYNEQFF. The variable domain in full, with the rest retrieved from reference TRBV7-9 and TRBJ2-1, is DTGVSQNPRHKITKRGQNVTFRCDPISEHNRLYWYRQTLGQGPEFLTYFQNEAQLEKSRLLSDRFSAERPKGSFSTLEIQRTEQGDSAMYLCASSFTGSYNEQFFGPGTRLTVL.

The chain uses TRBV7-2 and TRBJ1-2; maybe TRBD1 (6 bases). CDR3 length: 15 amino acids. Germline assignment: CDR1 SGHTA and CDR2 FQGNSA. Trimming stripped 5 bases from V and 3 bases from J, with 16 bases between. The CDR3 region has the DNA TGTGCCAGCAGCCCGCCGGACAGACCGTACTATGGCTACACCTTC. This gives the protein CASSPPDRPYYGYTF.